A single sample is the source of the 9 T cell receptor beta chains below, sequenced in a study of cytomegalovirus exposure and HLA in healthy donors. In the PCR, 60 Vbeta and 13 Jbeta primers were used. Method: immunoSEQ multiplex PCR; TCRdb's copy keeps in-frame clones and lacks some. The table records about 99,000 clones, around 73% of them present only once. Sequencing was carried out using PBMCs. The source of these receptors is a man aged 35-49 years in good health and CMV-seronegative.

The CDR3 DNA reads as TGTGCCAGCAGCGTAGGAGGGGGCCCTGAAAAACTGTTTTTT. Residues: CASSVGGGPEKLFF. This chain uses TRBV9 with TRBJ1-4; 7 positions match TRBD1. Germline lookup yields CDR1 SGDLS and CDR2 YYNGEE. V was clipped by 0 bases and J by 7 bases; unmatched bases: 3. This CDR3 contains 14 residues.

The rearrangement uses TRBV9 and TRBJ2-6; 10 nucleotides align to TRBD2. There are 19 residues in the CDR3. CDR1 and CDR2 (germline): SGDLS, YYNGEE. The V and J ends lost 2 bases and 2 bases, in that order; junction bases with no gene match: 10. This CDR3 is CASSVTDLAGGTGANVLTF. For the CDR3, the DNA is TGTGCCAGCAGCGTTACGGATTTAGCGGGAGGTACTGGGGCCAACGTCCTGACTTTC.

In its sample, this clone was seen once. The chain is built from TRBV5-6 and TRBJ1-5; 12 bases are shared with TRBD1. The CDR3 runs to 16 residues. The V gene's germline CDR1 is SGHDT and CDR2 YYEEEE. V dropped 0 bases and J dropped 7; count of bases not matched to a gene: 5. The CDR3 coding sequence is TGTGCCAGCAGCTTGGCCGGGACAGGGGGCGGACAGCCCCAGCATTTT. Residues: CASSLAGTGGGQPQHF.

The chain couples TRBV2 to TRBJ1-1, with a tentative D call TRBD1 (6 bases). The CDR3 is 14 amino acids. CDR1 is SNHLY, CDR2 FYNNEI, per germline. Deletions cut 4 bases from V and 0 bases from J, with 9 bases between. CDR3 sequence: CASSVGQMNTEAFF. The DNA of the CDR3 is TGTGCCAGCAGTGTTGGACAGATGAACACTGAAGCTTTCTTT.

J is TRBJ2-7 and V is TRBV10-1; 11 bases line up with TRBD1. The CDR3 is 15 amino acids. J was trimmed by 5 bases and V by 6 bases; bases with no gene match: 9. Germline values: CDR1 WNHNN, CDR2 SYGVQD (reference sequence). CDR3 in amino acids: CASSALRTGGDEQYF. CDR3 sequence (DNA): TGCGCCAGCAGCGCACTACGGACAGGGGGCGACGAGCAGTACTTC.

This chain joins TRBV28 and TRBJ1-2, with TRBD1 matching over 9 bases. Germline lookup yields CDR1 MDHEN and CDR2 SYDVKM. V trimming: 7 bases; J trimming: 8 bases; junction bases outside the gene matches: 5. CDR3 length equals 12 residues. Written as DNA, the CDR3 is TGTGCCAGCACTGGGACAGGGAGAGGCTACACCTTC. It yields the protein CASTGTGRGYTF.

The gene calls are TRBV28 and TRBJ2-5, with no clear D. The germline V and J ends were trimmed by 2 bases and 3 bases, with 7 bases remaining between them. Germline V gives CDR1 MDHEN, CDR2 SYDVKM. The CDR3 runs to 13 residues. CDR3 loop: CASSLELEETQYF. CDR3 in DNA: TGTGCCAGCAGTTTAGAGTTGGAAGAGACCCAGTACTTC.

V usage is TRBV2 and J usage is TRBJ1-4; D uncertain. Per the germline V gene, CDR1 is SNHLY and CDR2 is FYNNEI. V shed 7 bases and J shed 4 bases, with 13 bases lying between them. The CDR3 is 14 amino acids. The CDR3 DNA follows: TGTGCCAGCAACCTCCCAGGCATTAATGAAAAACTGTTTTTT. This encodes CASNLPGINEKLFF.

This sequence joins TRBV10-3 and TRBJ1-5; TRBD1 aligns across 10 bases. CDR3 length equals 15 residues. Germline CDR1 ENHRY, CDR2 SYGVKD. The J segment lost 7 bases and the V segment lost 3 bases, leaving 6 bases of the junction unmatched. CDR3 region: CAISDRDRGRQPQHF. CDR3 DNA sequence: TGTGCCATCAGTGACCGGGACAGGGGAAGACAGCCCCAGCATTTT.